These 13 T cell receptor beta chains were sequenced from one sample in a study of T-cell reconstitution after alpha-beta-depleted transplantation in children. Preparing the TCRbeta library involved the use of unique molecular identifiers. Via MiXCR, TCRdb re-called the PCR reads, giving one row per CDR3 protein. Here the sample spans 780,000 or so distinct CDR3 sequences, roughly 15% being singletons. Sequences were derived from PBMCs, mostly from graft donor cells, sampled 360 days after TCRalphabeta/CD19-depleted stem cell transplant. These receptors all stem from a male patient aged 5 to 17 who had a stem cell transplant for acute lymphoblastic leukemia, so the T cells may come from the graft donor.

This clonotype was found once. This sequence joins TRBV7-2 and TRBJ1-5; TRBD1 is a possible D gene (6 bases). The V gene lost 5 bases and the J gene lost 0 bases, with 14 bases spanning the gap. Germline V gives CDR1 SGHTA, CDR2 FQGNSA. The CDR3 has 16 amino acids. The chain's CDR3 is CASSQGQIYSNQPQHF. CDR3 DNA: TGTGCCAGCAGCCAGGGGCAGATATATAGCAATCAGCCCCAGCATTTT.

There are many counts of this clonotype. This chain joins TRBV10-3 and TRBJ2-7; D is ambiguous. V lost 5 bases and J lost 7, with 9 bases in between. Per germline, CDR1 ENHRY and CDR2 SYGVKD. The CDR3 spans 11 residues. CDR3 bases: TGTGCCATCAGTAATTTGGGGGAGCAGTACTTC. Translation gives CAISNLGEQYF.

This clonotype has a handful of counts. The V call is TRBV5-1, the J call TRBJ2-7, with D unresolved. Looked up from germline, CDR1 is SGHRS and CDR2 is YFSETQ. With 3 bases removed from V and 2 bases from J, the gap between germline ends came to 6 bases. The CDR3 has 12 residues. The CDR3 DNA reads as TGCGCCAGCAGCTCCGCCACCTACGAGCAGTACTTC. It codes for CASSSATYEQYF.

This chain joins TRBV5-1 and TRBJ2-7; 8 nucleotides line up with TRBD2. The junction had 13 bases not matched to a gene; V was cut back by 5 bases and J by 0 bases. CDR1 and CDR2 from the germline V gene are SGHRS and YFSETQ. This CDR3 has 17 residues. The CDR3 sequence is CASRGEAGALSSYEQYF. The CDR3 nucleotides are TGCGCCAGCAGAGGGGAAGCGGGAGCTCTGAGCTCCTACGAGCAGTACTTC.

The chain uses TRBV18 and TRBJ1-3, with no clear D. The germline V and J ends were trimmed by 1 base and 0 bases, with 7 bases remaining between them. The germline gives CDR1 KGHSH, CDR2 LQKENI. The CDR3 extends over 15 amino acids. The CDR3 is CASSPLKSSGNTIYF. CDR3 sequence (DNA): TGTGCCAGCTCACCACTTAAAAGCTCTGGAAACACCATATATTTT.

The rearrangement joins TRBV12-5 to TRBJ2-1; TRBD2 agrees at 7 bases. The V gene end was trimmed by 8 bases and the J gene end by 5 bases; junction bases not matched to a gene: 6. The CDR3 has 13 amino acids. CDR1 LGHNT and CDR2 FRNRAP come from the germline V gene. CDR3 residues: CASSGIKNNEQFF. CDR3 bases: TGTGCTAGTAGCGGGATTAAAAACAATGAGCAGTTCTTC.

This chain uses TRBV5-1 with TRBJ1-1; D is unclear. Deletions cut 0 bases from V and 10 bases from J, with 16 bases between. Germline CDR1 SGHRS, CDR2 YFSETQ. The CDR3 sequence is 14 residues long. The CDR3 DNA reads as TGCGCCAGCAGCTTGGTACCCGAGACCGGCGCAGCTTTCTTT. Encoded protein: CASSLVPETGAAFF.

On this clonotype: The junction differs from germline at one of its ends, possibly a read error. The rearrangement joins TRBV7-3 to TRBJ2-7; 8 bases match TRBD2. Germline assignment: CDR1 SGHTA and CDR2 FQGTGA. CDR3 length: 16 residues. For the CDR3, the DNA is TGTGCCAGCAACTTAAGGGGGTCTAGCGGGTCATACGAGCAGTACTTC. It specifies CASNLRGSSGSYEQYF.

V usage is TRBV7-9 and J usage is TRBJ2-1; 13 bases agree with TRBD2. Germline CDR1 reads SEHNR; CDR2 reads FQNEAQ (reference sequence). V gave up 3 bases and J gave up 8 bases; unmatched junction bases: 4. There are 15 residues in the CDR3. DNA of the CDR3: TGTGCCAGCAGCTTCCGGACTAGCGGGAGCGATGAGCAGTTCTTC. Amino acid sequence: CASSFRTSGSDEQFF.

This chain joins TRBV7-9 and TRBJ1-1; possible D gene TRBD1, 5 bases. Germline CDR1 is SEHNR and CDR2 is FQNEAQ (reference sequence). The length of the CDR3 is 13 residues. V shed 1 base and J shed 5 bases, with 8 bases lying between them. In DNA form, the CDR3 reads TGTGCCAGCAGCTTAGGACAGCCGACTGAAGCTTTCTTT. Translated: CASSLGQPTEAFF.

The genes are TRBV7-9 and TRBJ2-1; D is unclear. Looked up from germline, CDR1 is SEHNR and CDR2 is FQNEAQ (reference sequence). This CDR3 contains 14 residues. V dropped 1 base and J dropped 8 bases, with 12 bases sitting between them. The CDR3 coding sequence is TGTGCCAGCAGCTTAGGCGAGAGAGTGGATGAGCAGTTCTTC. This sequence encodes CASSLGERVDEQFF.

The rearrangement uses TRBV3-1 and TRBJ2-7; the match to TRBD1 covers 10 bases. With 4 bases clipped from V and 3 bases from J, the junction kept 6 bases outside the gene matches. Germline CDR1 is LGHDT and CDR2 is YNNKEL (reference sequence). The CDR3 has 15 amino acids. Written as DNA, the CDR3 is TGTGCCAGCAGCCTTGCGGACAGGGGGGTCTACGAGCAGTACTTC. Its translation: CASSLADRGVYEQYF.

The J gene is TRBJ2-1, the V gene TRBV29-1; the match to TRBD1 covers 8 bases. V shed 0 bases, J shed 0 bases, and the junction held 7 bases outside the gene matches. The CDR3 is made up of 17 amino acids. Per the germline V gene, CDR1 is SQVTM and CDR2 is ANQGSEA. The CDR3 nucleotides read TGCAGCGTTGAAGATCCGGGTGGACAGGGCTCCTACAATGAGCAGTTCTTC. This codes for CSVEDPGGQGSYNEQFF.